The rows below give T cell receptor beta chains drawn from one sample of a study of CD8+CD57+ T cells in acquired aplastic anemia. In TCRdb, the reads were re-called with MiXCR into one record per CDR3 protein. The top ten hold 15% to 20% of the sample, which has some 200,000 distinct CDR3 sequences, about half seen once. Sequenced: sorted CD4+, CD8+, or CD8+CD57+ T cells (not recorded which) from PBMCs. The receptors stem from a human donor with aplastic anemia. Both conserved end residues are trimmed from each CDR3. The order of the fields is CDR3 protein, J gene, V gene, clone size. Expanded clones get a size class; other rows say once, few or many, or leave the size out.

CDR3: ASSARTNTGEQY; J: TRBJ2-7; V: TRBV5-1; size: .
CDR3: ASSLAGVSISTDTQY; J: TRBJ2-3; V: TRBV25-1; size: few
CDR3: AWNRASYGYT; J: TRBJ1-2; V: TRBV30; size: few
CDR3: ASTAVDSNQPQH; J: TRBJ1-5; V: TRBV6-6; size: many
CDR3: ARPRYNEQF; J: TRBJ2-1; V: TRBV7-2; size: .
CDR3: ASTVYLLGNEKLF; J: TRBJ1-4; V: TRBV2; size: many
CDR3: ASSSGTGTRSNYGYT; J: TRBJ1-2; V: TRBV7-6; size: .
CDR3: ASSLRSGSLGETQY; J: TRBJ2-5; V: TRBV28; size: .
CDR3: ASSVEGVANSPLH; J: TRBJ1-6; V: TRBV9; size: .
CDR3: ASSKGTSYEQY; J: TRBJ2-7; V: TRBV5-1; size: many
CDR3: ASSSQGGSDEQY; J: TRBJ2-7; V: TRBV7-6; size: .
CDR3: ASSLLAGGLGTEAF; J: TRBJ1-1; V: TRBV5-1; size: many
CDR3: ASSRTTGIYNSPLH; J: TRBJ1-6; V: TRBV7-2; size: .
CDR3: ASSTTGNQPQH; J: TRBJ1-5; V: TRBV19; size: .
CDR3: ASSLVGLRSWFNQPQH; J: TRBJ1-5; V: TRBV7-2; size: many
CDR3: ATSSWTSDVNEQF; J: TRBJ2-1; V: TRBV15; size: .
CDR3: ASSLRDGTEAF; J: TRBJ1-1; V: TRBV18; size: .
CDR3: ASSPMIAGTDTQY; J: TRBJ2-3; V: TRBV9; size: .
CDR3: ASSVGLATEAL; J: TRBJ1-1; V: TRBV9; size: .
CDR3: SVVKGIDEQF; J: TRBJ2-1; V: TRBV29-1; size: many
CDR3: ASRPRQGIGYQETQY; J: TRBJ2-5; V: TRBV11-2; size: many
CDR3: ASSATTVRNTIY; J: TRBJ1-3; V: TRBV4-1; size: .
CDR3: ASSLVSGRAEAF; J: TRBJ1-1; V: TRBV7-2; size: .
CDR3: AGRGDEGVEAF; J: TRBJ1-1; V: TRBV2; size: once
CDR3: ASSISLVGDRDYEQY; J: TRBJ2-7; V: TRBV19; size: .
CDR3: SARELQRNNEQF; J: TRBJ2-1; V: TRBV20-1; size: many
CDR3: VSSSGINDKLF; J: TRBJ1-4; V: TRBV7-2; size: .